The rows below give T cell receptor beta chains drawn from one sample of a study of blood T cell repertoires in COVID-19. Sequencing was performed with immunoSEQ multiplex PCR; in TCRdb, only in-frame clones are kept and a portion is missing. The data show around 140,000 clones, approximately 84% seen once. What was sequenced was peripheral blood. These receptors originate from a human donor with acute or convalescent COVID-19. The donor label of this sample is uncertain. Each CDR3 is given with its conserved first and last residue. Fields, in order: clone size, D gene, V gene, J gene, CDR3 protein, CDR3 DNA. The D gene is left open where the match is weak. Clone size is given for some rows only: seen once, a few or many times, or a class if the clone is expanded.

.	.	TRBV6-5	TRBJ1-1	CARRDRNTEAFF	TGTGCCAGACGAGACAGAAACACTGAAGCTTTCTTT
.	.	TRBV4-2	TRBJ2-7	CASSQDGMGEDLRYF	TGTGCCAGCAGCCAAGATGGCATGGGGGAGGATTTGAGGTACTTC
.	.	TRBV29-1	TRBJ1-1	CSVRSSNTEAFF	TGCAGCGTTCGAAGCTCGAACACTGAAGCTTTCTTT
.	TRBD2	TRBV29-1	TRBJ2-1	CSVLRTSGGYNEQFF	TGCAGCGTCCTAAGGACTAGCGGGGGTTACAATGAGCAGTTCTTC
.	.	TRBV6-5	TRBJ1-3	CASSYGGQTSGNTIYF	TGTGCCAGCAGTTACGGAGGGCAGACCTCTGGAAACACCATATATTTT
few	.	TRBV9	TRBJ1-6	CASSVGGASGSPLHF	TGTGCCAGCAGCGTAGGTGGGGCTTCGGGTTCACCCCTCCACTTT
few	TRBD1	TRBV7-2	TRBJ1-1	CASSLVDRGNTEAFF	TGTGCCAGCAGCCTAGTGGACAGGGGAAACACTGAAGCTTTCTTT
.	TRBD2	TRBV7-6	TRBJ2-2	CASSFSGSYGELFF	TGTGCCAGCAGCTTTAGCGGGAGTTACGGGGAGCTGTTTTTT
once	TRBD2	TRBV2	TRBJ2-5	CASSRGGSREETQYF	TGTGCCAGTTCCCGGGGGGGCTCGCGCGAAGAGACCCAGTACTTC
.	.	TRBV19	TRBJ2-1	CASSMGPFGQFF	TGTGCCAGTAGTATGGGCCCATTTGGGCAGTTCTTC
.	.	TRBV5-1	TRBJ1-2	CASSLFSTGANYGYTF	TGCGCCAGCAGCTTGTTCAGCACCGGAGCTAACTATGGCTACACCTTC
.	TRBD1	TRBV30	TRBJ1-2	CAWTPSGGQGARGYGYTF	TGTGCCTGGACCCCCAGCGGGGGACAGGGGGCTCGGGGCTATGGCTACACCTTC
.	TRBD1	TRBV6-5	TRBJ2-1	CASSYGTGSNEQFF	TGTGCCAGCAGTTACGGGACAGGGTCCAATGAGCAGTTCTTC
.	.	TRBV19	TRBJ2-1	CASSRHLNEQFF	TGTGCCAGTAGTCGACACCTCAATGAGCAGTTCTTC
.	TRBD1	TRBV4-1	TRBJ1-3	CASSQARQGIFPDSGNTIYF	TGCGCCAGCAGCCAAGCGAGACAGGGTATTTTTCCCGACTCTGGAAACACCATATATTTT
.	TRBD1	TRBV7-9	TRBJ1-2	CASSLALQGVGYTF	TGTGCCAGCAGCTTAGCGTTACAGGGGGTCGGCTACACCTTC
.	.	TRBV7-8	TRBJ1-2	CASSLYRVRRYGYTF	TGTGCCAGCAGCCTATACAGGGTCCGCCGGTATGGCTACACCTTC
.	TRBD1	TRBV7-9	TRBJ2-1	CASTKDRDHNEQFF	TGTGCCAGCACCAAGGACAGGGATCACAATGAGCAGTTCTTC
.	.	TRBV12-3/TRBV12-4	TRBJ1-2	CASSFVGVGGYTF	TGTGCCAGCAGTTTCGTAGGGGTGGGAGGCTACACCTTC
.	.	TRBV18	TRBJ1-4	CASSRQATNEKLFF	TGTGCCAGCTCCCGACAAGCAACTAATGAAAAACTGTTTTTT
.	.	TRBV5-4	TRBJ1-2	CASSLSRSYGYTF	TGTGCCAGCAGCTTGAGCCGTAGCTATGGCTACACCTTC
.	.	TRBV9	TRBJ2-2	CASTDRRSLGELFF	TGTGCCAGCACCGATAGACGGAGTTTAGGGGAGCTGTTTTTT
.	TRBD1	TRBV7-2	TRBJ1-5	CASSLDGQGAWPQHF	TGTGCCAGCAGCTTAGACGGCCAGGGGGCATGGCCCCAGCATTTT
.	.	TRBV6-2/TRBV6-3	TRBJ1-2	CASSREHGYTF	TGTGCCAGCAGCCGAGAACATGGCTACACCTTC
.	TRBD1	TRBV5-1	TRBJ1-6	CASSQGAGNSPLHF	TGCGCCAGCAGCCAGGGGGCAGGGAATTCACCCCTCCACTTT
once	TRBD1	TRBV5-6	TRBJ2-4	CASSLGQGKRGNIQYF	TGTGCCAGCAGCTTAGGACAGGGTAAACGGGGGAACATTCAGTACTTC
.	.	TRBV11-2	TRBJ2-3	CASSLAGIGTDTQYF	TGTGCCAGCAGCTTAGCGGGGATAGGCACAGATACGCAGTATTTT
.	TRBD1	TRBV6-2/TRBV6-3	TRBJ2-1	CASSDRVYNEQFF	TGTGCCAGCAGCGACAGGGTCTACAATGAGCAGTTCTTC
.	.	TRBV11-2	TRBJ2-3	CASSLRGQSTDTQYF	TGTGCCAGCAGCTTAAGGGGTCAAAGCACAGATACGCAGTATTTT
.	.	TRBV28	TRBJ1-5	CASTSPRGAGNQPQHF	TGTGCCAGCACCTCTCCCCGGGGGGCGGGCAATCAGCCCCAGCATTTT
.	.	TRBV7-8	TRBJ2-5	CASSLDSGKGETQYF	TGTGCCAGCAGCTTAGATTCAGGGAAGGGAGAGACCCAGTACTTC
.	.	TRBV2	TRBJ1-5	CASSDLDKVNQPQHF	TGTGCCAGCAGTGATTTGGACAAAGTCAATCAGCCCCAGCATTTT
.	.	TRBV10-3	TRBJ1-1	CAIKGRDTEAFF	TGTGCCATCAAGGGGAGGGACACTGAAGCTTTCTTT
.	.	TRBV5-1	TRBJ2-2	CASSLQRVHTGELFF	TGCGCCAGCAGCTTACAGAGGGTTCACACCGGGGAGCTGTTTTTT
.	.	TRBV28	TRBJ1-2	CASSGGYGYTF	TGTGCCAGCAGTGGCGGCTATGGCTACACCTTC
.	.	TRBV25-1	TRBJ2-4	CASSEHHRENIQYF	TGTGCCAGCAGTGAACATCACAGGGAGAACATTCAGTACTTC
.	.	TRBV6-1	TRBJ1-3	CASSESGYSGNTIYF	TGTGCCAGCAGTGAATCGGGGTACTCTGGAAACACCATATATTTT
.	.	TRBV29-1	TRBJ1-2	CSVRGAGAWYGYTF	TGCAGCGTTAGGGGCGCAGGAGCCTGGTATGGCTACACCTTC
few	TRBD2	TRBV10-3	TRBJ2-1	CAIRERTSGISYNEQFF	TGTGCCATCAGGGAAAGGACTAGCGGGATATCCTACAATGAGCAGTTCTTC
.	TRBD1	TRBV18	TRBJ1-4	CASRQGTNEKLFF	TGTGCCAGCCGACAGGGAACTAATGAAAAACTGTTTTTT
.	.	TRBV5-1	TRBJ1-2	CASSLGAAGGYTF	TGCGCCAGCAGCTTGGGGGCAGCTGGGGGCTACACCTTC
.	.	TRBV6-5	TRBJ1-2	CASSYTQGIYGYTF	TGTGCCAGCAGTTATACACAGGGTATCTATGGCTACACCTTC
few	TRBD2	TRBV19	TRBJ2-1	CASSIILAGNSYNEQFF	TGTGCCAGTAGTATAATACTAGCGGGAAACTCCTACAATGAGCAGTTCTTC
.	TRBD1	TRBV7-3	TRBJ2-2	CASSSGQGTGELFF	TGTGCCAGCAGCTCGGGACAGGGCACCGGGGAGCTGTTTTTT
.	TRBD2	TRBV6-2/TRBV6-3	TRBJ2-5	CASSYLTSGRRWETQYF	TGTGCCAGCAGTTACCTTACTAGCGGGAGAAGGTGGGAGACCCAGTACTTC
few	.	TRBV20-1	TRBJ1-5	CSASPGEGNQPQHF	TGCAGTGCCAGTCCGGGGGAAGGGAATCAGCCCCAGCATTTT
.	TRBD1	TRBV19	TRBJ1-1	CASSIRTGDTEAFF	TGTGCCAGTAGTATAAGGACAGGGGACACTGAAGCTTTCTTT
.	.	TRBV29-1	TRBJ1-3	CSVEDLQGSGGNTIYF	TGCAGCGTTGAAGATCTTCAAGGATCGGGTGGAAACACCATATATTTT
.	.	TRBV3-1/TRBV3-2	TRBJ1-5	CASSQDPPRSGQPQHF	TGTGCCAGCAGCCAAGATCCCCCCAGATCTGGTCAGCCCCAGCATTTT